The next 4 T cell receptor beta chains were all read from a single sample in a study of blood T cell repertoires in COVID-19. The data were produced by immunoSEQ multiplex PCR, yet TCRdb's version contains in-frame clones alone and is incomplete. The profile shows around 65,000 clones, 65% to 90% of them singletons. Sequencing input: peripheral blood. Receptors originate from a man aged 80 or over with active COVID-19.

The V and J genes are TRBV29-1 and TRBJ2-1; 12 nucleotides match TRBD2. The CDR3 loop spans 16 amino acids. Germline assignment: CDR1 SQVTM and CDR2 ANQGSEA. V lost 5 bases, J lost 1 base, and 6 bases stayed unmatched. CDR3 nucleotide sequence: TGCAGCGTTCCTAGCGGGAGGGCCTTGTCCTACAATGAGCAGTTCTTC. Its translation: CSVPSGRALSYNEQFF.

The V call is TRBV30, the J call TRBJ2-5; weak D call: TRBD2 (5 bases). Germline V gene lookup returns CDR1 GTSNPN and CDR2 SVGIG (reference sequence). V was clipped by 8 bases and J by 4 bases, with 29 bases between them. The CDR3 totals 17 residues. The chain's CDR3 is CALLRSRERGFIETQYF. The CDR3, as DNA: TGTGCCCTCCTTCGCTCCCGCGAACGGGGTTTTATAGAGACCCAGTACTTC.

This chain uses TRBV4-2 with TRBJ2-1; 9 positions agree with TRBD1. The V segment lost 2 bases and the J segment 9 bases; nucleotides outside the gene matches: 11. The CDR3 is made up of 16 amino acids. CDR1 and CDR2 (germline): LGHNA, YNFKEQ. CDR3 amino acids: CASSQQYRGRIREQFF. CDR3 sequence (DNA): TGTGCCAGCAGCCAACAATACAGGGGGCGCATTCGTGAGCAGTTCTTC.

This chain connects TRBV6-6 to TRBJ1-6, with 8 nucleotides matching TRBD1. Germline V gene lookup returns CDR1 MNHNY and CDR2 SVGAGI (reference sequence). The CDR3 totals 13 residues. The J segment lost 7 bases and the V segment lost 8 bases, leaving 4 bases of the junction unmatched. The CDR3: CASQTGVNSPLHF. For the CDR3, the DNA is TGTGCCAGCCAGACAGGGGTAAATTCACCCCTCCACTTT.